This entry lists 23 T cell receptor beta chains sequenced from one sample in a study of control samples from healthy donors and cancer patients. Libraries were prepared by immunoSEQ multiplex PCR; TCRdb keeps only in-frame clonotypes and omits some of them. The sample's table shows roughly 190,000 clones. Sequenced: blood. These TCRs come from a woman in her 30s in good health.

This chain uses TRBV19 with TRBJ1-2; TRBD1 might be the D (6 bases). The CDR3 is 13 amino acids. Germline loops: CDR1 LNHDA, CDR2 SQIVND (reference sequence). Trimming removed 6 bases at V and 6 bases at J, with 14 bases between. The CDR3 DNA follows: TGTGCCAGTAGCCATACAGGGTTCAATGGCTACACCTTC. Translating it yields CASSHTGFNGYTF.

The gene calls are TRBV4-1 and TRBJ2-7; D possibly uses TRBD1 or TRBD2 (5 bases each). This CDR3 has 13 residues. Trimming left V 4 bases short and J 0 bases short, with 7 bases between. Per germline, CDR1 MGHRA and CDR2 YSYEKL. CDR3 in amino acids: CASSPGSSYEQYF. For the CDR3, the DNA is TGCGCCAGCAGCCCAGGGAGCTCCTACGAGCAGTACTTC.

The chain carries TRBV28 and TRBJ1-1, with D maybe TRBD1 (5 bases). The CDR3 is made up of 13 amino acids. The V and J ends lost 8 bases and 3 bases respectively, with 13 bases between them. The germline CDR1 and CDR2 sequences are MDHEN and SYDVKM. CDR3 sequence: CASLRGTYTEAFF. The CDR3 DNA reads as TGTGCCAGCCTGAGGGGAACATACACTGAAGCTTTCTTT.

This chain links TRBV5-1 with TRBJ1-1, with 10 bases fitting TRBD1. Germline CDR1 SGHRS, CDR2 YFSETQ. J gave up 3 bases and V 4 bases, and 6 bases lay outside the gene matches. The CDR3 length is 15 residues. CDR3 sequence: CASSPRQGAYTEAFF. In DNA form, the CDR3 reads TGCGCCAGCAGCCCCCGACAGGGGGCGTACACTGAAGCTTTCTTT.

The J gene is TRBJ2-7, the V gene TRBV27; D is undetermined. This CDR3 contains 17 residues. The V gene lost 7 bases and the J gene lost 2 bases, with 24 bases spanning the gap. Germline V gene sequence: CDR1 MNHEY, CDR2 SMNVEV (reference sequence). Written as DNA, the CDR3 is TGTGCCAGCAAGCCCCACCCGAGCAGCGACACGACCTACGAGCAGTACTTC. This sequence encodes CASKPHPSSDTTYEQYF.

V gene TRBV28 combines with J gene TRBJ2-1; D may correspond to TRBD1 or TRBD2 (5 bases each). The CDR3 loop spans 14 amino acids. V gave up 0 bases and J gave up 2 bases, with 5 bases separating them. Germline CDR1 is MDHEN and CDR2 is SYDVKM. The CDR3 spells CASSLWGPYNEQFF. The DNA of the CDR3 is TGTGCCAGCAGTTTATGGGGACCCTACAATGAGCAGTTCTTC.

The rearrangement joins TRBV5-1 to TRBJ1-2; D remains unclear. The germline V and J ends were trimmed by 2 bases and 0 bases, with 8 bases remaining between them. Germline V lookup: CDR1 SGHRS, CDR2 YFSETQ. The length of the CDR3 is 14 residues. CDR3 region: CASSLSAANYGYTF. CDR3 bases: TGCGCCAGCAGCTTATCCGCTGCTAACTATGGCTACACCTTC.

The genes are TRBV7-8 and TRBJ1-5; D may be TRBD1 (5 bases). V lost 0 bases, J lost 10 bases, and 7 bases lay in between. CDR1 and CDR2 (germline): SGHVS, FQNEAQ. This CDR3 comprises 12 residues. CDR3 loop: CASSLAWDPQHF. CDR3 in DNA: TGTGCCAGCAGCTTAGCGTGGGACCCCCAGCATTTT.

The CDR3 coding sequence is TGTGCCAGCTCTCGGGGGGGCGTCTCCTACGAGCAGTACTTC. This sequence encodes CASSRGGVSYEQYF. V and J are TRBV28 and TRBJ2-7; 8 bases are shared with TRBD2. CDR1 MDHEN and CDR2 SYDVKM come from the germline V gene. This CDR3 has 14 residues. V dropped 8 bases and J dropped 0; count of bases not matched to a gene: 6.

A note on this clone: Within the sample, other DNA sequences also encode this same CDR3. This chain joins TRBV19 and TRBJ1-1; D gene ambiguous. The CDR3 is 13 residues long. CDR1 is LNHDA, CDR2 SQIVND, per germline (reference sequence). The ends were cut back, 1 base at V and 1 base at J, with 4 bases in the middle. CDR3: CASSIGANTEAFF. The CDR3 DNA follows: TGTGCCAGTAGTATAGGGGCGAACACTGAAGCTTTCTTT.

V gene TRBV9 combines with J gene TRBJ2-3; 7 bases are a match to TRBD2. CDR3 size: 17 residues. V shed 3 bases, J shed 1 base, and the junction held 11 bases outside the gene matches. Germline CDR1 reads SGDLS; CDR2 reads YYNGEE. CDR3 sequence reads: CASSAFPTGGGTDTQYF. CDR3 DNA sequence: TGTGCCAGCAGCGCCTTCCCGACGGGGGGAGGCACAGATACGCAGTATTTT.

The chain couples TRBV28 to TRBJ1-2, with no clear D. CDR1 is MDHEN, CDR2 SYDVKM, per germline. V was cut by 6 bases and J by 4 bases, with 9 bases left in between. This CDR3 spans 12 amino acids. The CDR3 nucleotides read TGTGCCAGCAGCCCAGCTGGCTATGGCTACACCTTC. Its protein is CASSPAGYGYTF.

V gene TRBV27 combines with J gene TRBJ2-2, with no clear D. V lost 2 bases and J 6 bases, leaving 16 bases between the germline ends. The CDR3 has 16 residues. Germline lookup yields CDR1 MNHEY and CDR2 SMNVEV (reference sequence). This chain's CDR3 is CASSLSVLPGAGELFF. The CDR3, as DNA: TGTGCCAGCAGTTTAAGTGTACTCCCAGGCGCCGGGGAGCTGTTTTTT.

The rearrangement joins TRBV4-1 to TRBJ2-7, with 9 bases that match TRBD2. The germline V gene has CDR1 MGHRA and CDR2 YSYEKL. The CDR3 extends over 17 amino acids. Unmatched junction bases numbered 15, after V lost 3 bases and J lost 6 bases. The CDR3 region has the DNA TGCGCCAGCAGCCATCCCTCCCCGAGGCGGCGGGGGGGCGAGCAGTACTTC. Amino acid sequence: CASSHPSPRRRGGEQYF.

V and J are TRBV4-3 and TRBJ2-6; TRBD1 agrees at 7 bases. This CDR3 is 19 amino acids long. Germline-derived CDR1 and CDR2 are LGHNA and YSLEER. The V segment lost 0 bases and the J segment 1 base; nucleotides outside the gene matches: 9. The chain's CDR3 is CASSQDLRGRHSGANVLTF. The CDR3 DNA reads TGCGCCAGCAGCCAAGATTTAAGGGGGCGCCATTCTGGGGCCAACGTCCTGACTTTC.

The chain uses TRBV5-4 and TRBJ2-7, with 13 positions matching TRBD2. The CDR3 totals 17 residues. Germline V gene sequence: CDR1 SGHNT, CDR2 YYREEE (reference sequence). V was pared by 0 bases and J by 2 bases, with 5 bases of the junction left unmatched. CDR3 DNA: TGTGCCAGCAGCTTGGGACTAGCGGGGGGCGGGCCCTACGAGCAGTACTTC. This gives the protein CASSLGLAGGGPYEQYF. The variable domain in full, completed from reference TRBV5-4 and TRBJ2-7, reads ETGVTQSPTHLIKTRGQQVTLRCSSQSGHNTVSWYQQALGQGPQFIFQYYREEENGRGNFPPRFSGLQFPNYSSELNVNALELDDSALYLCASSLGLAGGGPYEQYFGPGTRLTVT.

CDR3 bases: TGTGCCAGCTCAACACTACAAGGGGGGCGATCGTTTCGCTCTGGAAACACCATATATTTT. Protein sequence: CASSTLQGGRSFRSGNTIYF. The V and J genes are TRBV18 and TRBJ1-3; D is perhaps TRBD1 (6 bases). This CDR3 has 20 amino acids. The V gene lost 5 bases and the J gene lost 0 bases, with 26 bases spanning the gap. Germline V CDR1 and CDR2: KGHSH, LQKENI.

V usage is TRBV7-2 and J usage is TRBJ1-2; the match to TRBD1 covers 8 bases. CDR1 is SGHTA, CDR2 FQGNSA, per germline. The CDR3 runs 14 residues. Trimming at V came to 5 bases and at J to 2 bases, leaving 4 bases not matched to a gene. The CDR3 coding sequence is TGTGCCAGCAGCCGTTGGACAGGGAACTATGGCTACACCTTC. It translates to CASSRWTGNYGYTF.

The chain combines TRBV2 with TRBJ1-5, with TRBD1 matching 7 bases. CDR1 is SNHLY, CDR2 FYNNEI, per germline. This CDR3 region has 12 residues. Losses at the gene ends were 8 bases for V and 5 bases for J; bases not matched to a gene: 3. CDR3 bases: TGTGCCAGCTCTGGGACAGATCAGCCCCAGCATTTT. Translated, it gives CASSGTDQPQHF.

V usage is TRBV6-2 or TRBV6-3 and J usage is TRBJ2-5; D call uncertain. Per germline, CDR1 MNHEY and CDR2 SVGEGT. The CDR3 sequence is 14 residues long. The V end lost 6 bases, the J end lost 0 bases, and 11 bases lay between the germline ends. The CDR3 DNA reads as TGTGCCAGCAGCCCAGGACGGCACCAAGAGACCCAGTACTTC. Translating it yields CASSPGRHQETQYF.

This chain connects TRBV13 to TRBJ1-2, with D uncertain. The CDR3 is made up of 14 amino acids. The V gene's germline CDR1 is PRHDT and CDR2 FYEKMQ (reference sequence). Trimming stripped 5 bases from V and 5 bases from J, with 15 bases between. The CDR3 spells CASSPNTPRYGYTF. DNA for the CDR3: TGTGCCAGCAGCCCTAATACCCCCCGGTATGGCTACACCTTC.

This chain joins TRBV7-9 and TRBJ1-5; the D is unclear. In germline, CDR1 is SEHNR, CDR2 FQNEAQ (reference sequence). This CDR3 region has 14 residues. The germline V and J ends were trimmed by 4 bases and 1 base, with 8 bases remaining between them. Here the CDR3 DNA reads TGTGCCAGCAGCTCGCGACAAAGCAATCAGCCCCAGCATTTT. It codes for CASSSRQSNQPQHF.

V and J are TRBV6-5 and TRBJ2-7; D may be TRBD1 (6 bases). In germline, CDR1 is MNHEY, CDR2 SVGAGI. Trimming stripped 6 bases from V and 4 bases from J, with 10 bases between. This CDR3 has 12 residues. CDR3: CASRTGTYEQYF. CDR3 bases: TGTGCCAGCAGGACAGGAACGTACGAGCAGTACTTC.